The text below deals with one TCR beta chain. The study recruited people aged 18 to 89 years across some 23 US areas. This specimen comes from a study of blood T cell repertoires in COVID-19. In the authors' methods: For nucleated cells, counts were estimated from reference gene primer amplification. Profiling relied on immunoSEQ multiplex PCR, and the TCRdb table lists in-frame clones only, not all of them. That table furnishes V, J and clone size, whereas the DNA furnished D and trimming. The profile shows about 400,000 clones, around nine tenths of them singletons. The germline V gene encodes CDR1 SGHTA and CDR2 FQGNSA. The CDR3 extends over 12 amino acids. With V trimmed by 5 bases and J by 7 bases, 4 bases remained unmatched.

The sequencing input was PBMCs or T cells enriched from blood (not recorded which). V is TRBV7-2 and J is TRBJ1-1, with 7 positions matching TRBD1. The source of this sequence is a woman between 45 and 60 years old who had recovered from COVID-19. The CDR3 bases are TGTGCCAGCAGCCAGGACAGGATTGAAGCTTTCTTT. This gives the protein CASSQDRIEAFF.